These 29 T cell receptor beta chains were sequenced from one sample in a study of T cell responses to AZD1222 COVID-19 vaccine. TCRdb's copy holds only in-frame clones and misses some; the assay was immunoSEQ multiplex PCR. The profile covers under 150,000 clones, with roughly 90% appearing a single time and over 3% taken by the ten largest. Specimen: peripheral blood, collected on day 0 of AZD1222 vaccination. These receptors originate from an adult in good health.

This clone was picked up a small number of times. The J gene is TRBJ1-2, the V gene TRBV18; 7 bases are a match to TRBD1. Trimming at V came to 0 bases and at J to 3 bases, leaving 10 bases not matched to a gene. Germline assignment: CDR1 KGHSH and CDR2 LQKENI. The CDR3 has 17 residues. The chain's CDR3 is CASSPPSAPGTDYGYTF. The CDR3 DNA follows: TGTGCCAGCTCACCACCGAGCGCCCCGGGGACAGACTATGGCTACACCTTC.

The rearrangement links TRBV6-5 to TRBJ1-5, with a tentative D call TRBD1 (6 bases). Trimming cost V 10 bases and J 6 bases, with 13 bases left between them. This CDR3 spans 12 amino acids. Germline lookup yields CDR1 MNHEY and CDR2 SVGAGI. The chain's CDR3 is CATNRVGQPQHF. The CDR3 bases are TGTGCCACCAACAGGGTTGGTCAGCCCCAGCATTTT.

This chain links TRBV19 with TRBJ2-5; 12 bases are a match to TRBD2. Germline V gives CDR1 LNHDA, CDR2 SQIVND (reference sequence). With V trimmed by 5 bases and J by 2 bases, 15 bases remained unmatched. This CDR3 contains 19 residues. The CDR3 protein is CASSPRLAGASILQETQYF. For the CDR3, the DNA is TGTGCCAGTAGTCCGCGACTAGCGGGGGCCAGCATTTTACAAGAGACCCAGTACTTC.

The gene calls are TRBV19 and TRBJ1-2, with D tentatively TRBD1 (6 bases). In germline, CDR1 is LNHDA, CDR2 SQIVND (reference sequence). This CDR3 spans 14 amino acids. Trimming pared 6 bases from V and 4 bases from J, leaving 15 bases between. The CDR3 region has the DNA TGTGCCAGTAGCCGAACAGCAGGGGTCTATGGCTACACCTTC. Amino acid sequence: CASSRTAGVYGYTF.

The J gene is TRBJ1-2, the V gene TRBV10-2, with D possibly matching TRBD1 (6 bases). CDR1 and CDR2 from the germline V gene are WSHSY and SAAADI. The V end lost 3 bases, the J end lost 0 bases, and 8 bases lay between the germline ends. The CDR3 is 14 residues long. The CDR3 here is CASSERGSNYGYTF. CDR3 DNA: TGCGCCAGCAGTGAAAGGGGGTCTAACTATGGCTACACCTTC.

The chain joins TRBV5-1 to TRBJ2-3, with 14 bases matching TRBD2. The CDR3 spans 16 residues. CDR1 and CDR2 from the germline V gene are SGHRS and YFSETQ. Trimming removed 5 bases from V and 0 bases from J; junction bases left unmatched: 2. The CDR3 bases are TGCGCCAGCAGGGGACTAGCGGGGGCCAGCACAGATACGCAGTATTTT. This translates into CASRGLAGASTDTQYF.

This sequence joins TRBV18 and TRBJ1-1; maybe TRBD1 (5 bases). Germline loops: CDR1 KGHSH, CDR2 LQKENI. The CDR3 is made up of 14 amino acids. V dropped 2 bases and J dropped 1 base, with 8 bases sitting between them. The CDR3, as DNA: TGTGCCAGCTCACCATACACAGGGAACACTGAAGCTTTCTTT. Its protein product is CASSPYTGNTEAFF.

The chain's CDR3 is CASSRGALTPLHF. The CDR3, as DNA: TGTGCCAGCAGCCGAGGGGCCCTGACACCCCTCCACTTT. J is TRBJ1-6 and V is TRBV14; a weak D match, TRBD1 (5 bases). The CDR3 length is 13 residues. Germline CDR1 and CDR2: SGHDN and FVKESK. With 4 bases removed from V and 11 bases from J, the gap between germline ends came to 12 bases.

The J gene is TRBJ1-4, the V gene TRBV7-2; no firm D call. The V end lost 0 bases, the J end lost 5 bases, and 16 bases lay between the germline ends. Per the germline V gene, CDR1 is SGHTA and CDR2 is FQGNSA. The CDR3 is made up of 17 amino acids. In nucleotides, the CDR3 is TGTGCCAGCAGCTTAGCCAGTGGAGGCCAACTCAATGAAAAACTGTTTTTT. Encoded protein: CASSLASGGQLNEKLFF.

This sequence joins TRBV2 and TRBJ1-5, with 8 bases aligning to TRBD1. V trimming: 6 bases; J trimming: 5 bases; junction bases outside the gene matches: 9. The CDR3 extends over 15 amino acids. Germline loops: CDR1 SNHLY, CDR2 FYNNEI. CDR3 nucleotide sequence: TGTGCCAGCAGGGTAGGACAGGGTCCCTATCAGCCCCAGCATTTT. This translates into CASRVGQGPYQPQHF.

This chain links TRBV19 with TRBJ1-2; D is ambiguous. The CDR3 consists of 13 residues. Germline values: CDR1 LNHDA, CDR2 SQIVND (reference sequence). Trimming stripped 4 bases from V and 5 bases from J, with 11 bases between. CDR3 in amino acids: CASSTPGGYGYTF. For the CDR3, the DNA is TGTGCCAGTAGTACCCCGGGAGGGTATGGCTACACCTTC.

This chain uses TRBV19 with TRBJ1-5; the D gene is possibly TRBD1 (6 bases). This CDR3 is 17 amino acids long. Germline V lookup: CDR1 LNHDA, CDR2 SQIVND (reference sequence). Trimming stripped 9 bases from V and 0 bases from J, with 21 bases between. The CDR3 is CASSPTGKSRSNQPQHF. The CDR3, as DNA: TGTGCCAGCTCCCCGACAGGAAAATCCCGTAGCAATCAGCCCCAGCATTTT.

The CDR3 coding sequence is TGTGCCAGCAGCTCGGGGACTAGCGGGGTATCAGATACGCAGTATTTT. Translating it yields CASSSGTSGVSDTQYF. This chain links TRBV7-3 with TRBJ2-3, with 13 positions matching TRBD2. The V gene's germline CDR1 is SGHTA and CDR2 FQGTGA. V lost 4 bases to trimming and J lost 4 bases; unmatched junction nucleotides: 5. The CDR3 contains 16 residues. The full variable domain, its missing parts supplied by reference TRBV7-3 and TRBJ2-3, is GAGVSQTPSNKVTEKGKYVELRCDPISGHTALYWYRQSLGQGPEFLIYFQGTGAADDSGLPNDRFFAVRPEGSVSTLKIQRTERGDSAVYLCASSSGTSGVSDTQYFGPGTRLTVL.

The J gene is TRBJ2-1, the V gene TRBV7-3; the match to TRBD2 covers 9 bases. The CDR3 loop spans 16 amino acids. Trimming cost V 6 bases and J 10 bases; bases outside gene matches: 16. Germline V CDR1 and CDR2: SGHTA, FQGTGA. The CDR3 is CASSSSSGAEGGEQFF. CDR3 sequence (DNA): TGTGCCAGCAGTAGCTCTAGCGGGGCGGAAGGTGGGGAGCAGTTCTTC.

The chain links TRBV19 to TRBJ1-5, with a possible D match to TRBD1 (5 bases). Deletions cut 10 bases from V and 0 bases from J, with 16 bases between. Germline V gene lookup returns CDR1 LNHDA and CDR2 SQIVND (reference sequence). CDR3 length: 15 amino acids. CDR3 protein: CATAPGRGSNQPQHF. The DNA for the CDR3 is TGTGCCACTGCTCCGGGAAGGGGTAGCAATCAGCCCCAGCATTTT.

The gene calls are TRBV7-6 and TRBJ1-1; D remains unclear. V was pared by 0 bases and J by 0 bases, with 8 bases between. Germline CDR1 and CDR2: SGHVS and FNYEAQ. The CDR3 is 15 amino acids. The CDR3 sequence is CASSLASPLNTEAFF. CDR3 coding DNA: TGTGCCAGCAGCTTAGCCAGTCCGCTGAACACTGAAGCTTTCTTT.

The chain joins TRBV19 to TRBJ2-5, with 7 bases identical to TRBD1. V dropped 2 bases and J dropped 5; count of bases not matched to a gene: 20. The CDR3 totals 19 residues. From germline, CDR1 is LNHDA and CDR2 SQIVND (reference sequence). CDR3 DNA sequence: TGTGCCAGTAGTATAAGGGCCCCCAACAGGGGCGGGTTATCGGAGACCCAGTACTTC. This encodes CASSIRAPNRGGLSETQYF.

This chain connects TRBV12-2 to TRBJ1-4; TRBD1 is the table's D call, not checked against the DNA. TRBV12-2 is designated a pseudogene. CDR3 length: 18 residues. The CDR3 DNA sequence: TGTGCAAGTCGCCATCCGACAGGGGGCAGTTTTCTCAATGAAAAACTGTTTTTT. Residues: CASRHPTGGSFLNEKLFF.

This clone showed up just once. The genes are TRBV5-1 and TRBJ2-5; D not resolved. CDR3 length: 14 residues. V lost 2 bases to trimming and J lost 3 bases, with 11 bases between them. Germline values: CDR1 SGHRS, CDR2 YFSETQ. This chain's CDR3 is CASSLMGLEETQYF. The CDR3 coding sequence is TGCGCCAGCAGCTTAATGGGATTGGAAGAGACCCAGTACTTC.

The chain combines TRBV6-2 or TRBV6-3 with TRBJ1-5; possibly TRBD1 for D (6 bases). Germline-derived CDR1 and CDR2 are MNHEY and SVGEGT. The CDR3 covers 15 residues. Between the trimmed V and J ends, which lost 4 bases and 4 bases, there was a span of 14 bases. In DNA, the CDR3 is TGTGCCAGCAGTTGGCGTTCAACAGGGAATCAGCCCCAGCATTTT. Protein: CASSWRSTGNQPQHF.

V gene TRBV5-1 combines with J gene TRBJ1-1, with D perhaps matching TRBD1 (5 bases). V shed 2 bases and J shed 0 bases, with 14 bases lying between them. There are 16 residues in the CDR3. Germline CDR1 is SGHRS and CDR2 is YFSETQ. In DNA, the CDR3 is TGCGCCAGCAGCTTCTCCGGGGGGACGATGAACACTGAAGCTTTCTTT. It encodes CASSFSGGTMNTEAFF.

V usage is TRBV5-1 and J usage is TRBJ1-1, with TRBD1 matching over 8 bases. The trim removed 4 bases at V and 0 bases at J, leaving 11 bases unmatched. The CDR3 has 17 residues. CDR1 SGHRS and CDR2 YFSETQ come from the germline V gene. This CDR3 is CASSRLTGEKLNTEAFF. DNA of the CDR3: TGCGCCAGCAGCCGGCTGACAGGGGAGAAACTGAACACTGAAGCTTTCTTT.

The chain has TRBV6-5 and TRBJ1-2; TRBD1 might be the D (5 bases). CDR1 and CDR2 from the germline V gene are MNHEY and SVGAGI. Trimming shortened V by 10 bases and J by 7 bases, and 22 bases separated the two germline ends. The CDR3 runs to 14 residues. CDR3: CATALKEGPGGYTF. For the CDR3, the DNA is TGTGCCACAGCTCTCAAGGAGGGGCCGGGTGGCTACACCTTC.

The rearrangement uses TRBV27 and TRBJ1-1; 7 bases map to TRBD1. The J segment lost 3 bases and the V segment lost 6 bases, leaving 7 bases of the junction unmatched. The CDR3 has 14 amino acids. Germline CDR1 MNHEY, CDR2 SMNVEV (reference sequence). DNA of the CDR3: TGTGCCAGCAGCATTAAGGGGGCGCACACTGAAGCTTTCTTT. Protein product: CASSIKGAHTEAFF.

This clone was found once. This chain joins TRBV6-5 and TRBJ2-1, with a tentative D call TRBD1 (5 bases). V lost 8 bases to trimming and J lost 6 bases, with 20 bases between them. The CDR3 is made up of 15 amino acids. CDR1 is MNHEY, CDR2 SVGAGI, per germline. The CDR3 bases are TGTGCCAGCGCCTTCAGGGCTGGATTTGCCAATGAGCAGTTCTTC. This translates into CASAFRAGFANEQFF.

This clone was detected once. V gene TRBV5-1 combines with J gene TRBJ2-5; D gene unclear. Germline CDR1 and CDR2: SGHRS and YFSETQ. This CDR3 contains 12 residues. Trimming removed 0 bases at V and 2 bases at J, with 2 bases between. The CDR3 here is CASSLAQETQYF. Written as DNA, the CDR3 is TGCGCCAGCAGCTTGGCTCAAGAGACCCAGTACTTC.

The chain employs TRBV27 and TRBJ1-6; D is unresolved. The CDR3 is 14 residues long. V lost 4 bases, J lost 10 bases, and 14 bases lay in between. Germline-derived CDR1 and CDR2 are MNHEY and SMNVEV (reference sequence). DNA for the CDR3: TGTGCCAGCAGTTCCAGTCCCCCGCGGTCACCCCTCCACTTT. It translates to CASSSSPPRSPLHF.

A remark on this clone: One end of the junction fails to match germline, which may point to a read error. The DNA for the CDR3 is TGTGCCAGTAGTACCGTGGCAGGGGGCCACTACGGCTACACCTTC. It is translated as CASSTVAGGHYGYTF. The V call is TRBV19, the J call TRBJ1-2; 8 nucleotides align to TRBD1. This CDR3 spans 15 amino acids. The germline gives CDR1 LNHDA, CDR2 SQIVND (reference sequence).

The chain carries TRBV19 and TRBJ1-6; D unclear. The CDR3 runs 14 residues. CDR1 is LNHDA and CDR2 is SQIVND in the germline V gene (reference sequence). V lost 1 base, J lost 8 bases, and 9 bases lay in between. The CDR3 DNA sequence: TGTGCCAGTAGTATAGGTGAATTTGATTCACCCCTCCACTTT. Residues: CASSIGEFDSPLHF.